The 5 T cell receptor beta chains presented below share a single source sample, sequenced in a study of glioma-infiltrating T cells (dated by TCRdb to 2016 to 2017). These reads were obtained on an Illumina MiSeq. TCR alpha and beta CDR3 regions were amplified with the iRepertoire nested amplicon-rescue multiplex PCR (arm-PCR) platform from RNA. TCRdb's own reprocessing of the public reads used fastp at Q25 and MiXCR and kept productive beta chains. Rows with one shared CDR3 protein collapse into an entry with the most common genes and DNA. The sample table records approximately 120,000 distinct CDR3 sequences; around 25% of these occur just once. In total, the top ten clones hold roughly a third of the sample. The source material was glioma tissue, nonneoplastic brain tissue, or PBMCs (not recorded which). Source of these receptors: a human donor with low-grade glioma or glioblastoma, undergoing nonglioma brain surgery, or in good health (not recorded which).

This clonotype was counted at least ten times. V gene TRBV19 combines with J gene TRBJ1-5; 10 nucleotides line up with TRBD1. The germline CDR1 and CDR2 sequences are LNHDA and SQIVND (reference sequence). There are 15 residues in the CDR3. V dropped 3 bases and J dropped 9; count of bases not matched to a gene: 8. The CDR3 here is CASSMWGTGESPQHF. CDR3 nucleotides: TGTGCCAGTAGTATGTGGGGGACAGGGGAATCGCCCCAGCATTTT.

About this clonotype itself: The CDR3 does not end in the conserved phenylalanine or tryptophan, so this is likely a read error. The DNA is left out, because the CDR3 cannot be placed on it with certainty; the CDR3 is given as TCRdb lists it. V and J are TRBV27 and TRBJ2-1. Germline CDR1 is MNHEY and CDR2 is SMNVEV (reference sequence). The CDR3 is 10 residues long, counting both termini. This CDR3 is CASSLLSSFY.

This clonotype occurred many times. J is TRBJ1-3 and V is TRBV11-3; D remains unclear. In germline, CDR1 is SGHNT, CDR2 YENEEA. CDR3 length: 16 amino acids. The V end lost 1 base, the J end lost 0 bases, and 10 bases lay between the germline ends. This CDR3 reads CASSLAHDFSGNTIYF. In DNA form, the CDR3 reads TGTGCCAGCAGCTTAGCCCATGACTTCTCTGGAAACACCATATATTTT.

A remark on this clonotype: Being one base from a much bigger clone, this may be a read error. The chain is built from TRBV5-4 and TRBJ1-2; the D gene is possibly TRBD1 (5 bases). The CDR3 covers 15 residues. Germline CDR1 reads SGHNT; CDR2 reads YYREEE (reference sequence). V was cut by 3 bases and J by 5 bases, with 17 bases left in between. CDR3 in amino acids: CASSYSGTREYGYTF. In nucleotides, the CDR3 is TGTGCCAGCAGCTACTCCGGGACCCGGGAGTATGGCTACACCTTC.

This clonotype has more than one count but fewer than ten. The gene calls are TRBV19 and TRBJ1-3; D not certain. V was cut by 3 bases and J by 0 bases, with 6 bases left in between. The germline CDR1 and CDR2 sequences are LNHDA and SQIVND (reference sequence). The CDR3 consists of 14 residues. This chain's CDR3 is CASSMGISGNTIYF. The CDR3 DNA follows: TGTGCCAGTAGTATGGGCATCTCTGGAAACACCATATATTTT.